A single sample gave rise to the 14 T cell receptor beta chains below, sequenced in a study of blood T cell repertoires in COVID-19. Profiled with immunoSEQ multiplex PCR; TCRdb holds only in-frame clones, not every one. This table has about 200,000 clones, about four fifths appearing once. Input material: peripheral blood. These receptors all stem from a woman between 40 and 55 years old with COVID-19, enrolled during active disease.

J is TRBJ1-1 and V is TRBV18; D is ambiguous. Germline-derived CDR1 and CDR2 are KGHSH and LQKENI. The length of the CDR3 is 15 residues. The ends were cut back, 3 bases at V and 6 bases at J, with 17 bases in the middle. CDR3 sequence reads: CASSPQRGIRAEAFF. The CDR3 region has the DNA TGTGCCAGCTCACCGCAGCGCGGCATTCGTGCTGAAGCTTTCTTT.

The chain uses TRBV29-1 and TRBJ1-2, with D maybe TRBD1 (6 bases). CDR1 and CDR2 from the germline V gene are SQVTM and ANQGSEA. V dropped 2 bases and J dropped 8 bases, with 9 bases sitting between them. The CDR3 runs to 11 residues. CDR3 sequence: CSVEWQGGYTF. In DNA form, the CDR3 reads TGCAGCGTTGAATGGCAGGGGGGCTACACCTTC.

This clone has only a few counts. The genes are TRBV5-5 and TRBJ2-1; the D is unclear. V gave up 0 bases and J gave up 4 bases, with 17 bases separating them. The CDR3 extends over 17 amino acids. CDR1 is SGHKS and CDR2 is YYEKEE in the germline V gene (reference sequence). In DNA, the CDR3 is TGTGCCAGCAGCTTGGCCGTGATGGGCCCTATTTACAATGAGCAGTTCTTC. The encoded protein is CASSLAVMGPIYNEQFF.

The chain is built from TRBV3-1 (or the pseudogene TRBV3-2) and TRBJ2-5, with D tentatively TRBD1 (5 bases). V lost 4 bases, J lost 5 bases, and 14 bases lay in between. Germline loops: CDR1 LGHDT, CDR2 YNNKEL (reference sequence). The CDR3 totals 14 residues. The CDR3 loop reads CASSLFQGQETQYF. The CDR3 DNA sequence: TGTGCCAGCAGCCTATTCCAGGGTCAGGAGACCCAGTACTTC.

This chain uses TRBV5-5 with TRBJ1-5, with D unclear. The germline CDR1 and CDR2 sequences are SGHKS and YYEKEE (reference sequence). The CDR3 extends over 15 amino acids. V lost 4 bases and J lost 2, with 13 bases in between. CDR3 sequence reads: CASSPGLPGNQPQHF. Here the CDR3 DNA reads TGTGCCAGCAGCCCCGGACTTCCAGGCAATCAGCCCCAGCATTTT.

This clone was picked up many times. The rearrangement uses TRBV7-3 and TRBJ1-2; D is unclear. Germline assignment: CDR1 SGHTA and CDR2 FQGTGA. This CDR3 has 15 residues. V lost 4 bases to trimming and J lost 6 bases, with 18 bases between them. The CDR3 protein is CASSYGPGDGNGYTF. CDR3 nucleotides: TGTGCCAGCAGCTATGGCCCGGGTGACGGAAATGGCTACACCTTC.

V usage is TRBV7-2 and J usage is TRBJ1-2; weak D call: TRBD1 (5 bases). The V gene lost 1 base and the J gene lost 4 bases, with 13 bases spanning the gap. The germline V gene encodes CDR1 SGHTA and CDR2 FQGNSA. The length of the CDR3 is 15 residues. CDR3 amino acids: CASSLVTGETYGYTF. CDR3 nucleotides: TGTGCCAGCAGCTTAGTTACAGGAGAGACCTATGGCTACACCTTC.

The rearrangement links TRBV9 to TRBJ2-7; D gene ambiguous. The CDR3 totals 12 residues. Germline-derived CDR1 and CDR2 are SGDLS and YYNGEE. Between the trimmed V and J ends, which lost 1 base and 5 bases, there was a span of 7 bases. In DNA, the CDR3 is TGTGCCAGCAGCGTACTGGGCGACGAGCAGTACTTC. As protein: CASSVLGDEQYF.

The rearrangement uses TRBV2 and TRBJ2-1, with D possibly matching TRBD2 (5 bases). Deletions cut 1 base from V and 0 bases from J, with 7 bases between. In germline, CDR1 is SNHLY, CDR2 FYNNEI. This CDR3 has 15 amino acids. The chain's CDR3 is CASSEGESSYNEQFF. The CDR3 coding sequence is TGTGCCAGCAGTGAAGGGGAGAGCTCCTACAATGAGCAGTTCTTC.

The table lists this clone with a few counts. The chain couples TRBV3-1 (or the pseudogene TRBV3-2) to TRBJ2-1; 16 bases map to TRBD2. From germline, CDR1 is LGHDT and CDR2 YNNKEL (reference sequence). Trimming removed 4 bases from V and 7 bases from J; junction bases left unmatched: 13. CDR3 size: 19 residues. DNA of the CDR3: TGTGCCAGCAGCCGCAGGGGACTAGCGGGAGGGCCGGCGGGGAATGAGCAGTTCTTC. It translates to CASSRRGLAGGPAGNEQFF.

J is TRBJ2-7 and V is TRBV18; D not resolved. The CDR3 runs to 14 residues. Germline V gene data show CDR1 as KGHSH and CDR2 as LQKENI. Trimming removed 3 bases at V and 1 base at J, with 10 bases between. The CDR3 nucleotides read TGTGCCAGCTCACCGTCAGTGACTTCCTACGAGCAGTACTTC. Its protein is CASSPSVTSYEQYF.

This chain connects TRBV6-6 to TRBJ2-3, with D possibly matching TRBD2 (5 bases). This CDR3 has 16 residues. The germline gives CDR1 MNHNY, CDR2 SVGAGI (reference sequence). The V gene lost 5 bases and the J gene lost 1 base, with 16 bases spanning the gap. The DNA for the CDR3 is TGTGCCAGCAGTCCTGGCGTGGGAGAAGGCACAGATACGCAGTATTTT. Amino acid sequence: CASSPGVGEGTDTQYF.

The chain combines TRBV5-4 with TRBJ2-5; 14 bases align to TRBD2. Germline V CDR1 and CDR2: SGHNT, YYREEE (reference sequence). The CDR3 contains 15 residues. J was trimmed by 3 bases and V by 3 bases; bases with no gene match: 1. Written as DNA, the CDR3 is TGTGCCAGCAGCTGGGGACTAGCGGGAGAAGAGACCCAGTACTTC. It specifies CASSWGLAGEETQYF.

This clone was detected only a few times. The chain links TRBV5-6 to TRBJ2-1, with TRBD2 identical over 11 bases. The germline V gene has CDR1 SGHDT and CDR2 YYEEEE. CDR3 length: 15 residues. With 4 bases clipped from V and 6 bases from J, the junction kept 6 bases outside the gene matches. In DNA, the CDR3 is TGTGCCAGCAGCCTTAGCGGGAGGGCCTTCAATGAGCAGTTCTTC. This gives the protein CASSLSGRAFNEQFF.